Listed here are 20 T cell receptor beta chains from one sample, sequenced in a study of OX40 agonist ivuxolimab in advanced cancers. This table comes from immunoSEQ multiplex PCR, and its TCRdb copy is limited to in-frame clones, with some not included. The sample yields fewer than 25,000 clones, approximately 86% seen once. The sample was CD4+ or CD8+ T cells sorted from blood, taken in a trial of the OX40 agonist ivuxolimab. Source of these receptors: an adult with an advanced solid tumor such as melanoma, head and neck, liver or kidney cancer.

This chain uses TRBV5-6 with TRBJ1-3; TRBD1 aligns across 9 bases. The germline gives CDR1 SGHDT, CDR2 YYEEEE. Trimming at V came to 4 bases and at J to 4 bases, leaving 0 bases not matched to a gene. This CDR3 region has 13 residues. The CDR3 DNA sequence: TGTGCCAGCAGCGGGACAGGGGGAAACACCATATATTTT. This translates into CASSGTGGNTIYF.

The gene calls are TRBV19 and TRBJ1-1; a weak D match, TRBD1 (5 bases). With 5 bases removed from V and 6 bases from J, the gap between germline ends came to 10 bases. Germline V gives CDR1 LNHDA, CDR2 SQIVND (reference sequence). The CDR3 is 12 residues long. CDR3 nucleotides: TGTGCCAGTAGTCCATCGGGGGCTGAAGCTTTCTTT. It specifies CASSPSGAEAFF.

This chain connects TRBV5-5 to TRBJ2-3; D possibly corresponds to TRBD2 (5 bases). V was clipped by 1 base and J by 3 bases, with 15 bases between them. CDR1 is SGHKS and CDR2 is YYEKEE in the germline V gene (reference sequence). The CDR3 has 16 residues. CDR3 coding DNA: TGTGCCAGCAGCTTGCGTGGTTTAGAGGGAACAGATACGCAGTATTTT. Translated, it gives CASSLRGLEGTDTQYF.

The CDR3 region is CASSVGSAYGYTF. The DNA for the CDR3 is TGTGCCAGCAGCGTAGGGTCCGCCTATGGCTACACCTTC. The chain links TRBV9 to TRBJ1-2, with D unclear. The V end lost 0 bases, the J end lost 4 bases, and 7 bases lay between the germline ends. CDR3 length: 13 residues. The germline CDR1 and CDR2 sequences are SGDLS and YYNGEE.

This clone was detected only once. J is TRBJ2-7 and V is TRBV5-6, with D unclear. CDR3 size: 14 residues. CDR1 is SGHDT and CDR2 is YYEEEE in the germline V gene. V was pared by 0 bases and J by 4 bases, with 11 bases between. The CDR3 region has the DNA TGTGCCAGCAGCTTGGCCTATGGGCCATACGAGCAGTACTTC. This encodes CASSLAYGPYEQYF.

The gene calls are TRBV13 and TRBJ1-2; D gene ambiguous. Deletions cut 0 bases from V and 5 bases from J, with 4 bases between. The CDR3 has 12 amino acids. CDR1 is PRHDT and CDR2 is FYEKMQ in the germline V gene (reference sequence). The CDR3, as DNA: TGTGCCAGCAGCTTAGGGTCATATGGCTACACCTTC. The encoded protein is CASSLGSYGYTF.

The chain links TRBV15 to TRBJ1-1, with no clear D. V lost 0 bases and J 6 bases, leaving 8 bases between the germline ends. Looked up from germline, CDR1 is LNHNV and CDR2 is YYDKDF (reference sequence). This CDR3 has 13 residues. CDR3 nucleotides: TGTGCCACCAGCAGAGATCGTGTATCTGAAGCTTTCTTT. This sequence encodes CATSRDRVSEAFF.

This chain links TRBV30 with TRBJ2-6; 10 nucleotides agree with TRBD1. Losses at the gene ends were 4 bases for V and 6 bases for J; bases not matched to a gene: 3. CDR1 and CDR2 from the germline V gene are GTSNPN and SVGIG (reference sequence). The CDR3 loop spans 14 amino acids. The CDR3 DNA is TGTGCCTGGAAGACAGGGGGCGAGGCCAACGTCCTGACTTTC. It specifies CAWKTGGEANVLTF. The variable domain in full, with the rest retrieved from reference TRBV30 and TRBJ2-6, is SQTIHQWPATLVQPVGSPLSLECTVEGTSNPNLYWYRQAAGRGLQLLFYSVGIGQISSEVPQNLSASRPQDRQFILSSKKLLLSDSGFYLCAWKTGGEANVLTFGAGSRLTVL.

This chain connects TRBV5-6 to TRBJ2-1, with D possibly TRBD1 on 6 matching bases. The CDR3 spans 16 residues. Trimming took off 4 bases at V and 0 bases at J, with 14 bases between the two ends. Germline V gene sequence: CDR1 SGHDT, CDR2 YYEEEE. This CDR3 reads CASSETGTVSYNEQFF. CDR3 coding DNA: TGTGCCAGCAGCGAAACAGGGACGGTCTCCTACAATGAGCAGTTCTTC.

V is TRBV7-9 and J is TRBJ2-7; the D is unclear. CDR3 length: 11 amino acids. The germline CDR1 and CDR2 sequences are SEHNR and FQNEAQ (reference sequence). V lost 1 base, J lost 5 bases, and 3 bases lay in between. Here the CDR3 DNA reads TGTGCCAGCAGCTTAGGCGACGAGCAGTACTTC. It is translated as CASSLGDEQYF.

The chain employs TRBV6-1 and TRBJ2-3; 10 bases agree with TRBD1. V trimming: 6 bases; J trimming: 4 bases; junction bases outside the gene matches: 7. Germline V gene lookup returns CDR1 MNHNS and CDR2 SASEGT. The CDR3 loop spans 15 amino acids. CDR3 sequence reads: CASSESTGGADTQYF. DNA of the CDR3: TGTGCCAGCAGCGAATCGACAGGGGGCGCAGATACGCAGTATTTT.

This chain connects TRBV28 to TRBJ1-1; D is undetermined. The CDR3 spans 14 residues. V was pared by 2 bases and J by 0 bases, with 7 bases between. The germline V gene encodes CDR1 MDHEN and CDR2 SYDVKM. CDR3 DNA sequence: TGTGCCAGCAGTTTAATTGAGATGAACACTGAAGCTTTCTTT. Its translation: CASSLIEMNTEAFF.

The chain carries TRBV6-1 and TRBJ2-6; the D is unclear. V lost 3 bases and J lost 2, with 8 bases in between. Germline CDR1 and CDR2: MNHNS and SASEGT. The length of the CDR3 is 15 residues. The CDR3 sequence: CASSEANTGANVLTF. CDR3 bases: TGTGCCAGCAGTGAGGCCAACACTGGGGCCAACGTCCTGACTTTC.

The sample holds one count of this clone. The chain employs TRBV10-3 and TRBJ2-5; either TRBD1 or TRBD2 may fit D (6 bases each). Trimming took 7 bases from V and 2 from J, leaving 14 bases between them. The CDR3 totals 14 residues. CDR1 ENHRY and CDR2 SYGVKD come from the germline V gene. CDR3 loop: CAINSGAGQETQYF. CDR3 bases: TGTGCCATCAATTCGGGGGCAGGGCAAGAGACCCAGTACTTC.

The chain joins TRBV19 to TRBJ2-5; 7 bases are shared with TRBD2. This CDR3 has 16 residues. Germline V lookup: CDR1 LNHDA, CDR2 SQIVND (reference sequence). V lost 6 bases to trimming and J lost 0 bases; unmatched junction nucleotides: 10. The chain's CDR3 is CASSPSFSGYQETQYF. CDR3 nucleotides: TGTGCCAGTAGCCCATCTTTTAGCGGGTACCAAGAGACCCAGTACTTC.

This clone showed up just once. The chain carries TRBV4-1 and TRBJ2-4; 7 nucleotides align to TRBD1. V was pared by 5 bases and J by 0 bases, with 10 bases of the junction left unmatched. Germline lookup yields CDR1 MGHRA and CDR2 YSYEKL. The CDR3 consists of 17 residues. For the CDR3, the DNA is TGCGCCAGCAGCGTAAGCACAGGGGCGGTAGCCAAAAACATTCAGTACTTC. Encoded protein: CASSVSTGAVAKNIQYF.

J is TRBJ2-7 and V is TRBV28, with TRBD1 as a possible D gene (6 bases). Germline-derived CDR1 and CDR2 are MDHEN and SYDVKM. CDR3 size: 16 residues. V was cut by 5 bases and J by 0 bases, with 17 bases left in between. The CDR3 here is CASSPRVGADSYEQYF. The CDR3 region has the DNA TGTGCCAGCAGTCCGCGTGTGGGGGCTGACTCCTACGAGCAGTACTTC.

This clone occurred once. V is TRBV6-5 and J is TRBJ1-2; D unclear. Trimming cost V 8 bases and J 8 bases, with 15 bases left between them. The germline gives CDR1 MNHEY, CDR2 SVGAGI. The CDR3 sequence is 12 residues long. The CDR3 spells CASAPTGYGYTF. In DNA form, the CDR3 reads TGTGCCAGCGCCCCGACGGGATACGGCTACACCTTC.

V usage is TRBV4-1 and J usage is TRBJ1-2; D might be TRBD1 (6 bases). The germline V gene has CDR1 MGHRA and CDR2 YSYEKL. Trimming left V 1 base short and J 8 bases short, with 11 bases between. The CDR3 contains 13 residues. CDR3: CASSQVQGGGYTF. The CDR3 DNA sequence: TGCGCCAGCAGCCAAGTACAGGGCGGCGGCTACACCTTC.

V gene TRBV11-2 combines with J gene TRBJ2-7; 10 bases match TRBD2. The CDR3 covers 17 residues. Germline V gene sequence: CDR1 SGHAT, CDR2 FQNNGV. J gave up 4 bases and V 7 bases, and 16 bases lay outside the gene matches. The DNA of the CDR3 is TGTGCCAGCACCTCACGAGCGGGAGGGCCGGGATTTTACGAGCAGTACTTC. This codes for CASTSRAGGPGFYEQYF.